This is a list of T cell receptor beta chains from one sample in a study of T cells in Graves' hyperthyroidism and ophthalmopathy. TCRdb independently ran MiXCR on the multiplex PCR reads; one entry per CDR3 protein. The table includes more than 350,000 distinct CDR3 sequences, approximately 14% detected once. Sequences were obtained from blood. The receptors derive from a woman aged 55-70 years with Graves' ophthalmopathy. The CDR3 runs from the conserved cysteine through the conserved F or W. The D gene is left open where the match is weak. The size entry is marked missing in some rows and otherwise reads once, few, many or a size class.

>TRBJ2-7|14|many|-|TRBV28
CASSLLLGTYEQYF
TGTGCCAGCAGTTTACTTCTGGGGACCTACGAGCAGTACTTC
>TRBJ1-1|17|many|TRBD1|TRBV20-1
CSAREVGQGAGNTEAFF
TGCAGTGCTAGGGAAGTTGGGCAGGGGGCCGGGAACACTGAAGCTTTCTTT
>TRBJ2-7|13|many|-|TRBV7-9
CASSWGSAYEQYF
TGTGCCAGCAGCTGGGGCAGTGCTTACGAGCAGTACTTC
>TRBJ2-5|15|many|TRBD2|TRBV5-6
CASSLRLAAEETQYF
TGTGCCAGCAGCTTGCGGCTAGCGGCAGAAGAGACCCAGTACTTC
>TRBJ2-5|9|-|-|TRBV29-1
CSLPETQYF
TGCAGCCTACCCGAGACCCAGTACTTC
>TRBJ2-5|13|few|TRBD2|TRBV11-3
CASSGGRAETQYF
TGTGCCAGCAGCGGAGGGAGGGCAGAGACCCAGTACTTC
>TRBJ2-2|16|many|TRBD2|TRBV2
CASSEGTSGNTGELFF
TGTGCCAGCAGTGAGGGGACTAGCGGGAACACCGGGGAGCTGTTTTTT
>TRBJ2-1|14|many|-|TRBV11-3
CASTSPVSYNEQFF
TGTGCCAGCACATCCCCGGTCTCCTACAATGAGCAGTTCTTC
>TRBJ2-3|16|-|TRBD2|TRBV3-1
CASSQELAGATDTQYF
TGTGCCAGCAGCCAAGAACTAGCGGGAGCCACAGATACGCAGTATTTT
>TRBJ2-3|14|-|-|TRBV10-1
CATTRDPSGDTQYF
TGCGCCACCACCCGGGACCCATCGGGAGATACGCAGTATTTT
>TRBJ2-1|13|many|-|TRBV11-3
CASSFDYNNEQFF
TGTGCCAGCAGCTTCGACTATAACAATGAGCAGTTCTTC
>TRBJ2-1|15|-|TRBD2|TRBV5-8
CASSTGLAGHNEQFF
TGTGCCAGCAGCACCGGACTAGCGGGGCACAATGAGCAGTTCTTC
>TRBJ2-7|16|-|TRBD2|TRBV4-1
CASSQGPRAGPYEQYF
TGCGCCAGCAGCCAAGGTCCGAGAGCGGGACCGTACGAGCAGTACTTC
>TRBJ2-2|13|many|-|TRBV20-1
CSGTLGADGELFF
TGCAGTGGCACACTAGGCGCTGACGGGGAGCTGTTTTTT
>TRBJ1-2|8|few|-|TRBV29-1
CSVDGYTF
TGCAGCGTAGATGGCTACACCTTC
>TRBJ2-5|18|many|TRBD2|TRBV6-5
CASSYSGAGDPDGETQYF
TGTGCCAGCAGTTACTCAGGAGCGGGAGACCCCGACGGGGAGACCCAGTACTTC
>TRBJ2-7|12|few|-|TRBV5-1
CASSSAPYEQYF
TGCGCCAGCAGCTCGGCCCCGTACGAGCAGTACTTC
>TRBJ2-7|15|few|TRBD2|TRBV4-1
CASSLTSGGTYEQYF
TGCGCCAGCAGCCTTACTAGCGGGGGAACCTACGAGCAGTACTTC